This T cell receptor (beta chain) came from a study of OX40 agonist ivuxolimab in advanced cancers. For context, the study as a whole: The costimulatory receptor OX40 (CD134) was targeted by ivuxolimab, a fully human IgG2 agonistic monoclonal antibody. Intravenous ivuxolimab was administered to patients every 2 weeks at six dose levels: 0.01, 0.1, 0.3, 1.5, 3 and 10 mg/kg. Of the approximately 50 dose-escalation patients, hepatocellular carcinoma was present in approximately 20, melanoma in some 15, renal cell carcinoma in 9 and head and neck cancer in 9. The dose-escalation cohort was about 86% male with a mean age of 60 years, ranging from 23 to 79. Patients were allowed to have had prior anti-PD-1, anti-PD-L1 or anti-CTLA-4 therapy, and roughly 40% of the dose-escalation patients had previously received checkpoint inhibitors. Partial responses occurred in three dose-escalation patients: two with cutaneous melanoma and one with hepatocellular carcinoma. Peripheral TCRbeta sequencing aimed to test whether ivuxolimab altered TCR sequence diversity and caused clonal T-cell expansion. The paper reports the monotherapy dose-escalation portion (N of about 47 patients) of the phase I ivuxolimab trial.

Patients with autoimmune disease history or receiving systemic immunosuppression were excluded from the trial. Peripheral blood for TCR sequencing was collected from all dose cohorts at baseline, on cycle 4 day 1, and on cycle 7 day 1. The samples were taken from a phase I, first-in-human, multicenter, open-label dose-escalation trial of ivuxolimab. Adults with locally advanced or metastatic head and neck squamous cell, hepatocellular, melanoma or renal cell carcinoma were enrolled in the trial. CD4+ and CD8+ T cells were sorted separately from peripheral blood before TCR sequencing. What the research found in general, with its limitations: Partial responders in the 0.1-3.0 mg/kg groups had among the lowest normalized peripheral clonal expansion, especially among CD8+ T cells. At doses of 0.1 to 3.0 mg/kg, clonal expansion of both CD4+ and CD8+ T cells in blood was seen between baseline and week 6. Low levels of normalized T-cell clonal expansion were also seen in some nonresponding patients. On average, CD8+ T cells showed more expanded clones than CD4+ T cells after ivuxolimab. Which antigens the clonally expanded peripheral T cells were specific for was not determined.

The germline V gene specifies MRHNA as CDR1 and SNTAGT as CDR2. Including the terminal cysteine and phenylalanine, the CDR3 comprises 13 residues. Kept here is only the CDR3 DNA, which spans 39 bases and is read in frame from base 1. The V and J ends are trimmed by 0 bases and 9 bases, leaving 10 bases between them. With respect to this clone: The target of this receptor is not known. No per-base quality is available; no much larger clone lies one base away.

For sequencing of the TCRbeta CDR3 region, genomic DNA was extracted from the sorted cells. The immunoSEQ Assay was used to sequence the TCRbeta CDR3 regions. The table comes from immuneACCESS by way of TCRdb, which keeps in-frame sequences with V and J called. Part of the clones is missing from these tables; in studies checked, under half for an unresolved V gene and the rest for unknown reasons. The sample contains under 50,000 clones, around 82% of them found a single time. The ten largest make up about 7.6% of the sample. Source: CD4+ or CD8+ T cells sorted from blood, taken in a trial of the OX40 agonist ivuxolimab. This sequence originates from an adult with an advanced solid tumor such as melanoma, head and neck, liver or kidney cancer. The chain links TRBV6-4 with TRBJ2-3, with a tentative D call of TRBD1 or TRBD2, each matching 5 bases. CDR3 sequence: CASSDSTGRTQYF. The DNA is TGTGCCAGCAGTGACTCAACGGGGCGGACGCAGTATTTT.